Sequencing of this T cell receptor beta chain was carried out in a study of T cells in Graves' hyperthyroidism and ophthalmopathy (dated by TCRdb to the late 2010s). Turning to the overall study: Peripheral blood was sampled at the time of initial diagnosis, prior to any treatment. A discovery cohort of about a hundred patients, 43 with Graves' ophthalmopathy and over 55 with stable Graves' hyperthyroidism, was used to find distinguishing TCR V-J signatures. Whether ophthalmopathy could be predicted prospectively was tested in an independent validation cohort made up of approximately 19 hyperthyroidism patients plus 17 patients who later progressed to ophthalmopathy. The approximately 100 discovery patients were randomly split 7:3 into training and test sets. In about six Graves' hyperthyroidism patients, the study also compared T-cell repertoires from thyroid tissue with T-cell repertoires from blood. After blood sampling, hyperthyroidism patients were treated with methimazole at a starting dose of 30 mg daily, and ophthalmopathy patients were treated with high-dose intravenous methylprednisolone. The paper reports TCR Vbeta CDR3 sequencing of 130 to 150 peripheral blood samples: approximately 41 ophthalmopathy, roughly 80 hyperthyroidism and about 17 progressor patients. What the authors observed across the whole study: In validation, progression to ophthalmopathy was predicted by the model with roughly 71% sensitivity and under 85% specificity, a median of approximately 7.1 months before onset. In cross-validation, a model built on a 13 V-J signature told ophthalmopathy apart from stable hyperthyroidism with under 90% sensitivity and approximately 81% specificity, and in testing the same model reached 80%/75%. Sample size was not statistically predetermined, and investigators were not blinded to group allocation. Most expanded thyroid clonotypes (frequency above 0.001) were also detected in blood, a finding suggesting that blood repertoires may reflect thyroid immune responses.

Stable Graves' hyperthyroidism was defined as the absence of progression to ophthalmopathy over 18 months of follow-up. The hyperthyroidism patients were between 18 and 65 years old and newly diagnosed, with a disease duration of less than 2 months. The study excluded patients with uncontrolled infections, other autoimmune diseases, pregnancy or lactation. Diagnoses relied on clinical symptoms, serum thyroxine and TRAb, thyroid ultrasound and orbital computed tomography. Ficoll-Paque density gradient centrifugation was used to isolate PBMCs from about 10 ml of fresh peripheral blood. Trizol reagent was used to extract total RNA, and RNA quality was then checked on an Agilent 2100 Bioanalyzer. TCR beta CDR3 regions were amplified from RNA transcripts. For the first round of RT-PCR on the TCR CDR3, the HTBI primer set was used together with the Qiagen OneStep RT-PCR kit. Libraries were constructed in a second round of multiplex PCR, after which size selection and purification were performed. Libraries were sequenced paired-end with 100 bp reads on an Illumina HiSeq2000. The authors' pipeline ran thus. SOAPnuke was used to process the raw data, with reads discarded if the reads contained adapters or uncalled bases, had a mean Phred below 15, or lacked an exact constant-primer or identifier match. COPE v1.2.5 was used to merge high-quality paired reads, and clonotypes were defined as unique nucleotide sequences. MiTCR v1.1 was used to align the clonotypes against IMGT TRBV, TRBD and TRBJ reference segments. Analysis was restricted to V-J combinations with a frequency above 0.0001, which covered 99% to 99.2% of repertoires. The TCS score was defined as F50 (clonal expansion) divided by E x V (chaos), with BLOSUM62-based TCRdist calculated between CDR3 peptides within each V-J. Welch's t-statistics and random forest reduced roughly 530 V-J features to 10 to 15, which were used in a naive Bayes classifier (R e1071). Through fastp at Q25 and MiXCR, TCRdb rebuilt clones from the public reads, retaining in-frame beta chains. Merged by CDR3 protein, the rows form single entries marked with the most common genes and DNA. The V and J calls and clone size come from TCRdb's table, not from the authors' own analysis. This sample lists about 290,000 distinct CDR3 sequences; approximately 17% were detected once. The ten largest make up 33% of the sample.

This clonotype was found many times. This receptor's antigen is unknown. No base quality information exists; no much larger clone differs at one position. The germline V gene supplies CDR1 SNHLY and CDR2 FYNNEI. CDR3 length: 11 amino acids, cysteine to phenylalanine. Only the CDR3 portion is preserved as DNA: 33 bases, with reading frame beginning at the first base. V drops 6 bases and J drops 5 bases, leaving 8 bases in between. The sequencing sample was made of blood. The rearrangement combines TRBV2 with TRBJ2-7, with TRBD2 tentatively as D gene (6 bases match). This sequence originates from a man younger than 45 with Graves' hyperthyroidism. The CDR3 loop reads CASSRENEQYF. The DNA is TGTGCCAGCAGCCGGGAGAACGAGCAGTACTTC.